A single sample gave rise to the 8 T cell receptor beta chains below, sequenced in a study of T cell changes during pregnancy in multiple sclerosis. Produced via immunoSEQ multiplex PCR; TCRdb's table is partial and in-frame only. The top ten clones hold around 14% of a sample with more than 20,000 clones, 85% of them seen once. The sample was CD8+ T cells from peripheral blood mononuclear cells, taken in the first trimester of pregnancy. The origin of the receptors is a female donor in good health, enrolled as a control in a pregnancy study.

This clone was seen just once. The CDR3: CASSRGQPFTEAFF. CDR3 bases: TGTGCCAGCAGCCGGGGACAGCCATTCACTGAAGCTTTCTTT. The rearrangement links TRBV5-6 to TRBJ1-1, with 7 bases identical to TRBD1. Germline CDR1 SGHDT, CDR2 YYEEEE. This CDR3 is built from 14 residues. V lost 4 bases to trimming and J lost 4 bases; unmatched junction nucleotides: 7.

The CDR3 coding sequence is TGTGCCAGCGTCACCGGACAGGATACCACCGGGGAGCTGTTTTTT. As protein: CASVTGQDTTGELFF. V and J are TRBV6-5 and TRBJ2-2, with TRBD1 matching 7 bases. Unmatched junction bases numbered 10, after V lost 8 bases and J lost 4 bases. This CDR3 has 15 amino acids. Per germline, CDR1 MNHEY and CDR2 SVGAGI.

J is TRBJ2-7 and V is TRBV2; maybe TRBD2 (6 bases). This CDR3 has 12 residues. Germline assignment: CDR1 SNHLY and CDR2 FYNNEI. V was pared by 11 bases and J by 1 base, with 12 bases between. This CDR3 reads CAGGGTSYEQYF. The CDR3 nucleotides are TGTGCCGGTGGGGGGACTTCCTACGAGCAGTACTTC.

This clone was counted between two and nine times. The V call is TRBV6-1, the J call TRBJ2-2, with 9 bases that match TRBD1. Germline CDR1 reads MNHNS; CDR2 reads SASEGT. With V trimmed by 3 bases and J by 8 bases, 4 bases remained unmatched. There are 14 residues in the CDR3. The CDR3 loop reads CASSEIQGAGELFF. The CDR3 DNA follows: TGTGCCAGCAGTGAGATACAGGGGGCGGGGGAGCTGTTTTTT.

This clone has more than one count but fewer than ten. The chain recombines TRBV4-1 with TRBJ2-7; 8 bases align to TRBD2. Looked up from germline, CDR1 is MGHRA and CDR2 is YSYEKL. The CDR3 has 16 amino acids. Trimming removed 0 bases from V and 6 bases from J; junction bases left unmatched: 10. In DNA, the CDR3 is TGCGCCAGCAGCCAAGATCCGGGACTAGAGTTTTCCGAGCAGTACTTC. It is translated as CASSQDPGLEFSEQYF.

The chain carries TRBV6-1 and TRBJ2-1; TRBD2 matches at 10 bases. Germline CDR1 is MNHNS and CDR2 is SASEGT. J lost 6 bases, V lost 4 bases, and 6 bases had no gene match. The CDR3 spans 15 residues. CDR3 sequence reads: CASSGLAGGANEQFF. CDR3 nucleotides: TGTGCCAGCAGTGGGTTAGCGGGAGGTGCCAATGAGCAGTTCTTC.

This clone was seen once. This sequence joins TRBV30 and TRBJ2-1; TRBD2 matches at 8 bases. CDR1 GTSNPN and CDR2 SVGIG come from the germline V gene (reference sequence). J lost 7 bases, V lost 6 bases, and 14 bases had no gene match. This CDR3 spans 15 amino acids. This CDR3 reads CACTTSGGLENEQFF. For the CDR3, the DNA is TGTGCCTGTACTACCTCGGGAGGGCTTGAAAATGAGCAGTTCTTC.

V and J are TRBV5-1 and TRBJ2-2; TRBD1 agrees at 7 bases. The CDR3 consists of 16 residues. Losses at the gene ends were 3 bases for V and 4 bases for J; bases not matched to a gene: 9. Germline CDR1 reads SGHRS; CDR2 reads YFSETQ. CDR3: CASSWRTGPSTGELFF. The CDR3 nucleotides are TGCGCCAGCAGCTGGAGGACAGGCCCGAGCACCGGGGAGCTGTTTTTT.